The clone carrying this T cell receptor (beta chain) was found a few times. Authors' analysis steps: Estimated nucleated cell counts came from reference gene primer amplification. Produced via immunoSEQ multiplex PCR; TCRdb's table is partial and in-frame only. V, J and clone size are taken as reported in that table, and D and trimming were inferred from the DNA itself. The data contain about 140,000 clones, roughly four fifths of them seen just once; the ten biggest clones take up 9%. This specimen belongs to a study of blood T cell repertoires in COVID-19. About the research overall: Samples taken during acute and convalescent COVID-19 were collected in the United States, Italy and Spain. Sources were T cells, B-cell-depleted T cells, or PBMCs; the material itself was cDNA or gDNA.

Trimming removed 5 bases from V and 0 bases from J, with 8 bases in between. The CDR3 loop spans 13 amino acids. Germline CDR1 reads GTSNPN; CDR2 reads SVGIG (reference sequence). This chain connects TRBV30 to TRBJ2-1; D remains ambiguous. Sequencing input: peripheral blood. This clonotype originated in a woman aged 45-65 years with active or convalescent COVID-19. The CDR3 loop reads CAWQLSSYNEQFF. As DNA, the CDR3 is TGTGCCTGGCAACTGAGCTCCTACAATGAGCAGTTCTTC.